The TCR beta chain described here comes from a study of T cells in Graves' hyperthyroidism and ophthalmopathy (dated by TCRdb to 2018 to 2020). General notes on the study: Peripheral blood samples were taken at initial diagnosis, before any treatment was given. The 100 or so discovery patients were divided at random into training and test sets in a 7:3 ratio. To identify TCR V-J signatures that set the groups apart, the researchers used a discovery cohort of more than 95 patients, made up of some 41 with Graves' ophthalmopathy and 57 with stable Graves' hyperthyroidism. In addition, the study compared T-cell repertoires in thyroid tissue and in blood from six Graves' hyperthyroidism patients. Following sampling, methimazole starting at 30 mg daily was given to hyperthyroidism patients, and high-dose intravenous methylprednisolone was given to ophthalmopathy patients. Prospective prediction of ophthalmopathy was tested in an independent validation cohort of 18 to 20 hyperthyroidism patients and 17 patients who later progressed to ophthalmopathy. The paper describes TCR Vbeta CDR3 sequencing of about 140 peripheral blood samples, made up of 43 ophthalmopathy patients, some 80 hyperthyroidism patients and about 17 progressor patients. General findings and caveats noted by the study authors: No statistical method was used to fix the sample size in advance, and group allocation was not hidden from the investigators. A model built on a 13 V-J signature distinguished ophthalmopathy from stable hyperthyroidism, reaching around 88% sensitivity and around 81% specificity in cross-validation and 80%/75% in testing. Most expanded thyroid clonotypes (frequency above 0.001) were also found in blood, which suggests that blood repertoires may mirror thyroid immune responses. During validation, the model predicted progression to ophthalmopathy a median of around 6 months ahead of onset, with 60% to 71% sensitivity and 72.22% specificity.

Hyperthyroidism patients were newly diagnosed, with disease duration under 2 months, and aged 18 to 65 years. Exclusion was applied to patients with uncontrolled infections, other autoimmune diseases, pregnancy or lactation. Diagnoses were established on the basis of clinical symptoms, serum thyroxine and TRAb, thyroid ultrasound, and orbital computed tomography. For progressor patients, blood was drawn at the first diagnosis of hyperthyroidism, before any ophthalmopathy symptoms had appeared. PBMCs were separated from roughly 10 ml of fresh peripheral blood using Ficoll-Paque density gradient centrifugation. Progressor patients were defined as those initially diagnosed with Graves' hyperthyroidism in whom ophthalmopathy developed during follow-up. Trizol reagent was used to extract total RNA, and RNA quality was then checked on an Agilent 2100 Bioanalyzer. As for this clonotype: What antigen it recognizes has not been identified. Base qualities are not recorded, but no much larger clone differs from it by a single base.

Its CDR3 holds 14 amino acids, cysteine through phenylalanine. Just CDR3 DNA is preserved here, 42 bases in frame from base 1. V and J lose 2 bases and 2 bases, and a span of 12 bases separates them. From the germline V gene (reference sequence), CDR1 is DFQATT and CDR2 is SNEGSKA. Amplification of TCR beta CDR3 regions was carried out from RNA transcripts. For the first round of RT-PCR on the TCR CDR3, the HTBI primer set was used together with the Qiagen OneStep RT-PCR kit. The libraries were constructed in a second round of multiplex PCR and then size-selected and purified. Sequencing of the libraries was done on an Illumina HiSeq2000 using paired-end 100 bp reads. For the original study's pipeline: SOAPnuke was used to process the raw data, with reads discarded if the reads contained adapters or uncalled bases, had a mean Phred below 15, or lacked an exact constant-primer or identifier match. COPE v1.2.5 was used to merge high-quality paired reads, and clonotypes were defined as unique nucleotide sequences. MiTCR v1.1 was used to align the clonotypes against IMGT TRBV, TRBD and TRBJ reference segments. The analysis included only V-J combinations with a frequency above 0.0001, which together covered roughly 99% of the repertoires. The TCS score was defined as F50 (clonal expansion) divided by E x V (chaos), with BLOSUM62-based TCRdist calculated between CDR3 peptides within each V-J. Welch's t-statistics and random forest reduced several hundred V-J features to roughly 13, which were used in a naive Bayes classifier (R e1071). TCRdb passed the public sequencing reads through fastp at Q25 and MiXCR, retaining productive beta sequences. Entries are consolidated by CDR3 protein sequence, retaining the most common genes and DNA. The V and J calls and clone size are TCRdb's, not the authors'. This sample comprises hundreds of thousands of distinct CDR3 sequences, around 14% of them detected only once. The ten largest clonotypes hold roughly 5.7% of the sample.

Sequenced input: blood. The rearranged segments are TRBV20-1 and TRBJ1-2, with a weak D call of TRBD1 (5 bases match). The clonotype originates from a woman under 40 with Graves' hyperthyroidism that later progressed to Graves' ophthalmopathy. The CDR3 region: CSARSSGGNYGYTF. At the DNA level, the sequence is TGCAGTGCTAGAAGCTCGGGGGGGAACTATGGCTACACCTTC.